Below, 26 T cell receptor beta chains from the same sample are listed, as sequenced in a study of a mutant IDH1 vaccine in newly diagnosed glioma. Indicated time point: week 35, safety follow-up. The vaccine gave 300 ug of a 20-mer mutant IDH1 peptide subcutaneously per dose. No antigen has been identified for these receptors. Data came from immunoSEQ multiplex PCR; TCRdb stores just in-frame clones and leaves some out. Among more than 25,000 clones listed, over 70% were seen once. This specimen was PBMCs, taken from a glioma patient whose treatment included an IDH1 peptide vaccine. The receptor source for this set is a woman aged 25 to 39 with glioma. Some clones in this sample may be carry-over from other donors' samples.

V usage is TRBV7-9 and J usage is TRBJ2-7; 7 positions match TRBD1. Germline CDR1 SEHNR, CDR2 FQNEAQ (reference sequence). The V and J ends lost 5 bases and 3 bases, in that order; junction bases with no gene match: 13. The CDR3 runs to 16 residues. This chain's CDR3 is CASSPTHDRANYEQYF. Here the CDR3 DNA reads TGTGCCAGCAGCCCCACCCACGACAGGGCTAACTACGAGCAGTACTTC.

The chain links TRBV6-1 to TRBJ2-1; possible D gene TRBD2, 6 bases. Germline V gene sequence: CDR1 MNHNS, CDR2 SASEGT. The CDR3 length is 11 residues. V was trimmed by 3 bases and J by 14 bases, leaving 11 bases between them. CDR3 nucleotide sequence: TGTGCCAGCAGTGATCGGGGGAGAAAGTTCTTC. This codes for CASSDRGRKFF.

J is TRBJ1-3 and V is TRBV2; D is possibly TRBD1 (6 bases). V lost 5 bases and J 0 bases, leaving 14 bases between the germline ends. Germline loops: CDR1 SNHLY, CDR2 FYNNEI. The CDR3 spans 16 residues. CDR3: CASSHREVGSGNTIYF. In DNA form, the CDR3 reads TGTGCCAGCAGTCACAGGGAGGTTGGCTCTGGAAACACCATATATTTT. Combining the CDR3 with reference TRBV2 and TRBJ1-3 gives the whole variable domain EPEVTQTPSHQVTQMGQEVILRCVPISNHLYFYWYRQILGQKVEFLVSFYNNEISEKSEIFDDQFSVERPDGSNFTLKIRSTKLEDSAMYFCASSHREVGSGNTIYFGEGSWLTVV.

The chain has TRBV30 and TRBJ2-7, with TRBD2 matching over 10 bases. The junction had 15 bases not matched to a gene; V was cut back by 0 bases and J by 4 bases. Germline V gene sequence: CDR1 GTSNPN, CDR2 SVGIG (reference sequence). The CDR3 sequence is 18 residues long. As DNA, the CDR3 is TGTGCCTGGAGTGTACCCCCTTACCCTAGCGGGAGATCTTACGAGCAGTACTTC. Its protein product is CAWSVPPYPSGRSYEQYF.

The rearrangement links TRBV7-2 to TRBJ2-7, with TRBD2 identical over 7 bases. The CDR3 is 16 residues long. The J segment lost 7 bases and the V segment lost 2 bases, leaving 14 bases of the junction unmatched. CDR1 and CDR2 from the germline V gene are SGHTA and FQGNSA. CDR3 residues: CASSLPASGARWEQYF. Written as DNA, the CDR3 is TGTGCCAGCAGCTTACCGGCTAGCGGAGCGAGATGGGAGCAGTACTTC.

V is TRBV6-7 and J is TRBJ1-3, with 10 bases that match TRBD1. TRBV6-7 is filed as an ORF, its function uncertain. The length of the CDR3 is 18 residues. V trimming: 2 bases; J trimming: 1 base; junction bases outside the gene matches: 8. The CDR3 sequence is CASSYPGQGRGSGNTIYF. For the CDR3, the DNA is TGTGCCAGCAGTTACCCGGGACAGGGGAGAGGATCTGGAAACACCATATATTTT.

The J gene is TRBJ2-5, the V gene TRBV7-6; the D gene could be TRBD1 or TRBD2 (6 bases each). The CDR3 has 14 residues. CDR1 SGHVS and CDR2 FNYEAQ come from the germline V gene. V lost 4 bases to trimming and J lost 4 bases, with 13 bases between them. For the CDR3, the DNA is TGTGCCAGCAGCTACGTAGGGGGAGGAGAGACCCAGTACTTC. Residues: CASSYVGGGETQYF.

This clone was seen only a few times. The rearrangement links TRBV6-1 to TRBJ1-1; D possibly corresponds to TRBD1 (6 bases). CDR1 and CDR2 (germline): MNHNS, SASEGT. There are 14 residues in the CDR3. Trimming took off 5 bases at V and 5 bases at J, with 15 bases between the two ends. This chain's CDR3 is CASSRQATDTEAFF. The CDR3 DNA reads TGTGCCAGCAGTCGACAGGCTACGGATACTGAAGCTTTCTTT.

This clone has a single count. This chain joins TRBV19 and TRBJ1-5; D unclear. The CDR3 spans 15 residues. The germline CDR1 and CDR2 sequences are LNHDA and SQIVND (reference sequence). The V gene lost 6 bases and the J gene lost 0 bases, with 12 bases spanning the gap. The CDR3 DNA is TGTGCCAGTAGGATGGACGGGTTTAGCAATCAGCCCCAGCATTTT. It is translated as CASRMDGFSNQPQHF. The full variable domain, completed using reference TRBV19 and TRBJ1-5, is DGGITQSPKYLFRKEGQNVTLSCEQNLNHDAMYWYRQDPGQGLRLIYYSQIVNDFQKGDIAEGYSVSREKKESFPLTVTSAQKNPTAFYLCASRMDGFSNQPQHFGDGTRLSIL.

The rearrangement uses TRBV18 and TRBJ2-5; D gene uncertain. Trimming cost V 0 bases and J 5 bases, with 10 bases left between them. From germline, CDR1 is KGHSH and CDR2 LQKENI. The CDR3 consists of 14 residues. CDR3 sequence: CASSPPGMGETQYF. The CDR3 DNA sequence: TGTGCCAGCTCACCACCAGGGATGGGGGAGACCCAGTACTTC.

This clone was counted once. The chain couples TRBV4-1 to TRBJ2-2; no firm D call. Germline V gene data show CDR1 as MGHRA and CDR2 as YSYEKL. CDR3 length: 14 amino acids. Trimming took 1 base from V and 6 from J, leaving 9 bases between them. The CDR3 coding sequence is TGCGCCAGCAGCCAAGGACTGAGCCCCGGGGAGCTGTTTTTT. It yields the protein CASSQGLSPGELFF.

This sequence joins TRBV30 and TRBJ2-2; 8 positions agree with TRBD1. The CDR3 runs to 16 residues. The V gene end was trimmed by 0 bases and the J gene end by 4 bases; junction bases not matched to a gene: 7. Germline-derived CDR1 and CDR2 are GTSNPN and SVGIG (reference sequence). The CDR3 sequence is CAWSVPRGLGTGELFF. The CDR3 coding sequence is TGTGCCTGGAGTGTCCCCAGGGGGCTGGGCACCGGGGAGCTGTTTTTT.

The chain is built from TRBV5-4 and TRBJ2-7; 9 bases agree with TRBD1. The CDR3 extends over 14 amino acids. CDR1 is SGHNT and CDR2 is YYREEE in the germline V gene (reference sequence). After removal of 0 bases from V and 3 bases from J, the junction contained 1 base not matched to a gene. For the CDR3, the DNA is TGTGCCAGCAGCTTGGGACAGGGGGTCTACGAGCAGTACTTC. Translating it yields CASSLGQGVYEQYF. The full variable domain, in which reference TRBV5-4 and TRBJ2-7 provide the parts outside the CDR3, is ETGVTQSPTHLIKTRGQQVTLRCSSQSGHNTVSWYQQALGQGPQFIFQYYREEENGRGNFPPRFSGLQFPNYSSELNVNALELDDSALYLCASSLGQGVYEQYFGPGTRLTVT.

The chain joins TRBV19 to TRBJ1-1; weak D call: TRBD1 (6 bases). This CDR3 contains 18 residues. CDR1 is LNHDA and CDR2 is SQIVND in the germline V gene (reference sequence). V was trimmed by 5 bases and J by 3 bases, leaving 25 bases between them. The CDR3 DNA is TGTGCCAGTAGTTCCTCCGGGACATCTCCACGGCGGGACACTGAAGCTTTCTTT. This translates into CASSSSGTSPRRDTEAFF.

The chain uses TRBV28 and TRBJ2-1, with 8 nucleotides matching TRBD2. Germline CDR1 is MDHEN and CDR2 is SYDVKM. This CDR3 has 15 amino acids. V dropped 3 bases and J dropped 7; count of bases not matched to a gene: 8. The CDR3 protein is CASSFGGGLENEQFF. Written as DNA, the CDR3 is TGTGCCAGCAGTTTCGGGGGGGGTCTAGAAAATGAGCAGTTCTTC.

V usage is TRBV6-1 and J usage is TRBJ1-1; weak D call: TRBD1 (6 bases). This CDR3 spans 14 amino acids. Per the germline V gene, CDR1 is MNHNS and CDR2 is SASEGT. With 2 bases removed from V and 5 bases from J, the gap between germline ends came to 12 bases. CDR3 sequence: CASSESWGQTEAFF. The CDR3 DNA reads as TGTGCCAGCAGTGAAAGCTGGGGGCAAACTGAAGCTTTCTTT.

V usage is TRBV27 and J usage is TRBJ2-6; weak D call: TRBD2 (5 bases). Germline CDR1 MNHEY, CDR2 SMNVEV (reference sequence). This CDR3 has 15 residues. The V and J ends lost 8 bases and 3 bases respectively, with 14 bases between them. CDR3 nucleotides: TGTGCCAGCTCCCATCGGGGTTATGGGGCCAACGTCCTGACTTTC. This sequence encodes CASSHRGYGANVLTF.

This CDR3 is CASSLPLASYNEQFF. The CDR3 DNA reads as TGTGCCAGCAGCTTACCTCTAGCCTCCTACAATGAGCAGTTCTTC. This chain connects TRBV7-2 to TRBJ2-1; D perhaps matches TRBD2 (5 bases). The CDR3 consists of 15 residues. V shed 2 bases and J shed 0 bases, with 8 bases lying between them. Germline V gene data show CDR1 as SGHTA and CDR2 as FQGNSA. Using reference TRBV7-2 and TRBJ2-1 for the parts outside the CDR3, the full variable domain is GAGVSQSPSNKVTEKGKDVELRCDPISGHTALYWYRQSLGQGLEFLIYFQGNSAPDKSGLPSDRFSAERTGGSVSTLTIQRTQQEDSAVYLCASSLPLASYNEQFFGPGTRLTVL.

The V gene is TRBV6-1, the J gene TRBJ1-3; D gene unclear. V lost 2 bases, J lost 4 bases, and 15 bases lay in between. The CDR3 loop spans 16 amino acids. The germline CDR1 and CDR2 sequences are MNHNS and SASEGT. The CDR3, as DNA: TGTGCCAGCAGTGAATCCCAGACTCCGCAAGGAAACACCATATATTTT. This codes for CASSESQTPQGNTIYF.

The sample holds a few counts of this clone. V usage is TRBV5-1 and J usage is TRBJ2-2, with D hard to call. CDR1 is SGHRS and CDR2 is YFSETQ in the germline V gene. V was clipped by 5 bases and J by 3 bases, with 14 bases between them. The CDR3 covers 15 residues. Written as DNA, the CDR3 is TGCGCCAGCAGGTGGGGATTAAGCGACACCGGGGAGCTGTTTTTT. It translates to CASRWGLSDTGELFF.

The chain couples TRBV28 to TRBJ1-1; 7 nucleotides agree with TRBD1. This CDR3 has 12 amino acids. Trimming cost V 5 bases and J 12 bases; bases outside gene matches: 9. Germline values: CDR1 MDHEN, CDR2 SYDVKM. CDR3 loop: CASSRRGSGSFF. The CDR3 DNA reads TGTGCCAGCAGTCGCAGGGGGTCAGGGTCTTTCTTT.

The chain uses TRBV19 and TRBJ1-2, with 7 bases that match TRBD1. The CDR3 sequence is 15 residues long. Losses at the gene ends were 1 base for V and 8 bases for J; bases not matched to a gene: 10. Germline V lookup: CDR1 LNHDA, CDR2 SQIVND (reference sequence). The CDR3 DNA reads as TGTGCCAGTAGTATAGGAAAAGGGGGCCTGGGGGGCTACACCTTC. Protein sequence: CASSIGKGGLGGYTF.

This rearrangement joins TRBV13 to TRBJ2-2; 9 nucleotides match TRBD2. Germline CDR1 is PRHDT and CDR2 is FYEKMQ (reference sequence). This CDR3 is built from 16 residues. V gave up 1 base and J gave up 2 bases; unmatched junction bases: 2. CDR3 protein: CASSLELAGNTGELFF. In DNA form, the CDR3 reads TGTGCCAGCAGCTTAGAACTAGCGGGCAACACCGGGGAGCTGTTTTTT.

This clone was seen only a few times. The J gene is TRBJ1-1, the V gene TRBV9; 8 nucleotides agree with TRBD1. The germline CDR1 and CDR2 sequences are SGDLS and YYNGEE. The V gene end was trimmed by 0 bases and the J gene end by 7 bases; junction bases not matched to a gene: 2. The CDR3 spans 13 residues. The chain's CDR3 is CASSVGTGGEAFF. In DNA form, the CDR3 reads TGTGCCAGCAGCGTAGGTACAGGGGGTGAAGCTTTCTTT.

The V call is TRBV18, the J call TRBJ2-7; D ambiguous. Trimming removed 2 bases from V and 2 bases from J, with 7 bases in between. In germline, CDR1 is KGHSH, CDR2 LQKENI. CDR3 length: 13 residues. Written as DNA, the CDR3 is TGTGCCAGCTCACCATCCGGAACCTACGAGCAGTACTTC. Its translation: CASSPSGTYEQYF. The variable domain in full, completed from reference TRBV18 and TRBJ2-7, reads NAGVMQNPRHLVRRRGQEARLRCSPMKGHSHVYWYRQLPEEGLKFMVYLQKENIIDESGMPKERFSAEFPKEGPSILRIQQVVRGDSAAYFCASSPSGTYEQYFGPGTRLTVT.

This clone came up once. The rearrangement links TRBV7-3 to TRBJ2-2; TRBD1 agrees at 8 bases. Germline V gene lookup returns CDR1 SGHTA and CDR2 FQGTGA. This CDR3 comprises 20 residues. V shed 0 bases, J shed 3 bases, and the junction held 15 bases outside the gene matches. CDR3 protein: CASSLTVGRGPPAHTGELFF. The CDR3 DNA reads TGTGCCAGCAGCTTAACGGTGGGCAGGGGGCCGCCTGCTCACACCGGGGAGCTGTTTTTT. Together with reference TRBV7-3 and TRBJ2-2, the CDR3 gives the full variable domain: GAGVSQTPSNKVTEKGKYVELRCDPISGHTALYWYRQSLGQGPEFLIYFQGTGAADDSGLPNDRFFAVRPEGSVSTLKIQRTERGDSAVYLCASSLTVGRGPPAHTGELFFGEGSRLTVL.